This T cell receptor beta chain was identified in a study of blood T cell repertoires in COVID-19 (dated by TCRdb to the early 2020s). Study-wide context: The collaborator samples originated in the United States, Italy and Spain and spanned the acute and convalescent phases of COVID-19. The material from the prospective study consisted of cDNA or gDNA derived from T cells, B-cell-depleted T cells, or PBMCs. The dataset comprised deeply sampled blood TCRbeta repertoires from subjects exposed to, actively infected with, or recovered from COVID-19. The repertoires were released in a freely available public database intended as a resource for research on the immune response to SARS-CoV-2. The samples were drawn from two sources: the first 160 participants of the ongoing ImmuneRACE study, and 1,254 subjects contributed by 6 global collaborators. Sample metadata almost always included a de-identified subject ID, COVID-19 status, age in years and sex. HLA class I and class II types, where available, came from metadata supplied by the sample provider rather than from assay-based typing.

Overall study results and their limits: The amount of clinical and demographic metadata varied by source and participant and was provided uncurated.

TCRbeta CDR3 regions were amplified from genomic DNA by means of the immunoSEQ Assay, a bias-controlled multiplex PCR. Regarding the original processing steps: Nucleated cell counts per sample were estimated from amplification of reference gene primers within the assay. Sequence reads were collapsed and filtered to measure the absolute abundance of every unique TCRbeta CDR3 rearrangement. For each sample, productive Simpson clonality was calculated by taking the square root of Simpson's diversity index across productive rearrangements. What TCRdb holds here is the immuneACCESS table cut down to in-frame rearrangements. Part of the clones is not present; checked against another copy, under half of the missing clones reflect an unresolved V gene, and the others are unexplained. V and J calls and clone size come straight from that table; D and trimming were deduced from the DNA. The sample has nearly 350,000 clones on record, 80% to 90% of them singletons. More than 5% of the sample lies in the top ten.

V is clipped by 0 bases and J by 5 bases, and the sequence between their germline boundaries is 14 bases long. The CDR3 measures 16 amino acids from cysteine to phenylalanine. Only CDR3 DNA is held: 48 bases, read in frame from base 1. Based on the germline V gene, the CDR1 and CDR2 sequences are LGHNA and YNFKEQ. In Seattle, one collaborating source enrolled patients while the infection was active and tracked those patients longitudinally over the course of disease. Collaborating institutions collected whole blood in K2EDTA tubes following their own protocols. For TCRbeta analysis, collaborators shipped samples as frozen whole blood, isolated PBMCs, or DNA extracted from either of those sample types. Turning to this clone: Its recognized antigen is unknown. No base-level quality is on record; no much larger clone is a single base apart.

The sequence was obtained from a woman aged 50 to 60 with COVID-19, enrolled during active disease. The sequenced material came from peripheral blood. The chain is made from TRBV4-2 and TRBJ2-1, with TRBD2 tentatively as D gene (6 bases match). DNA sequence: TGTGCCAGCAGCCAAGATCCAGCACTAGCACACAATGAGCAGTTCTTC. This is translated as CASSQDPALAHNEQFF.